The 14 T cell receptor beta chains reported below all come from one sample, sequenced in a study of yellow fever vaccine responses in identical twins. TCRdb re-analysed the RT-PCR reads in MiXCR, keeping a single row per CDR3 protein. Of about 19,000 distinct CDR3 sequences detected, 65% to 75% appear once; the ten largest clones hold around 2%. The starting material was T cells from blood (PBMCs), unsorted or a sorted subset (not recorded which), obtained before or after yellow fever vaccination (not recorded which). Receptors were obtained from a woman under 30 who received the yellow fever vaccine.

The chain is built from TRBV6-1 and TRBJ2-1, with TRBD1 matching 7 bases. This CDR3 is 11 amino acids long. The V segment lost 5 bases and the J segment 15 bases; nucleotides outside the gene matches: 7. Germline V CDR1 and CDR2: MNHNS, SASEGT. For the CDR3, the DNA is TGTGCCAGCAGTCCGGGGACAGCAGGGTTCTTC. It specifies CASSPGTAGFF.

The chain links TRBV11-1 to TRBJ2-7; 8 positions agree with TRBD1. CDR1 and CDR2 (germline): SGHAT, FQDESV (reference sequence). The V gene end was trimmed by 5 bases and the J gene end by 3 bases; junction bases not matched to a gene: 3. This CDR3 is built from 13 residues. CDR3 amino acids: CASSGTGYYEQYV. The CDR3 region has the DNA TGTGCCAGCAGCGGGACAGGTTACTACGAGCAGTACGTC.

This clonotype was detected a few times. The chain links TRBV18 to TRBJ1-1, with TRBD1 identical over 9 bases. Trimming at V came to 7 bases and at J to 5 bases, leaving 8 bases not matched to a gene. Germline V gene data show CDR1 as KGHSH and CDR2 as LQKENI. The CDR3 loop spans 14 amino acids. For the CDR3, the DNA is TGTGCCAGCTATAACAGGGGGCTGGGGACTGAAGCTTTCTTT. It specifies CASYNRGLGTEAFF.

V gene TRBV29-1 combines with J gene TRBJ2-7; 13 nucleotides match TRBD2. The V gene's germline CDR1 is SQVTM and CDR2 ANQGSEA. V shed 4 bases and J 5 bases; nucleotides not matched to a gene: 8. CDR3 length: 15 amino acids. The CDR3 bases are TGCAGCGTTGTCCCCGGGACTAGCGGGAATGACGAGCAGTACTTC. It yields the protein CSVVPGTSGNDEQYF.

This sequence joins TRBV7-2 and TRBJ2-7; D may be TRBD2 (6 bases). Germline CDR1 is SGHTA and CDR2 is FQGNSA. V gave up 2 bases and J gave up 7 bases, with 12 bases separating them. The CDR3 contains 13 residues. This chain's CDR3 is CASSLWLAREQYF. In nucleotides, the CDR3 is TGTGCCAGCAGCTTATGGCTAGCGCGGGAGCAGTACTTC.

The chain carries TRBV11-3 and TRBJ2-3; a weak D match, TRBD2 (5 bases). Trimming left V 4 bases short and J 1 base short, with 12 bases between. The germline gives CDR1 SGHNT, CDR2 YENEEA. The CDR3 consists of 15 residues. CDR3 nucleotides: TGTGCCAGCAGCTCCCGGGGTGCCCGCACAGATACGCAGTATTTT. Translating it yields CASSSRGARTDTQYF.

The chain recombines TRBV20-1 with TRBJ2-4, with TRBD2 identical over 7 bases. CDR1 is DFQATT, CDR2 SNEGSKA, per germline (reference sequence). This CDR3 contains 14 residues. V shed 6 bases, J shed 2 bases, and the junction held 7 bases outside the gene matches. The CDR3 DNA is TGCAGTGCCACTAGCGTTATAACCAAAAACATTCAGTACTTC. Protein product: CSATSVITKNIQYF.

The J gene is TRBJ2-5, the V gene TRBV10-3, with 9 bases aligning to TRBD2. Per germline, CDR1 ENHRY and CDR2 SYGVKD. Losses at the gene ends were 6 bases for V and 4 bases for J; bases not matched to a gene: 3. The CDR3 totals 13 residues. The CDR3 protein is CAIRGTSLETQYF. The CDR3 DNA sequence: TGTGCCATCAGAGGGACTAGCTTAGAGACCCAGTACTTC.

The V call is TRBV18, the J call TRBJ2-5; 7 nucleotides agree with TRBD2. Per germline, CDR1 KGHSH and CDR2 LQKENI. The ends lost 2 bases at V and 5 bases at J; junction bases unmatched: 8. The CDR3 covers 15 residues. CDR3 DNA: TGTGCCAGCTCACCAGGAATCCAGGGAGGGGAGACCCAGTACTTC. Its translation is CASSPGIQGGETQYF. Supplemented by reference TRBV18 and TRBJ2-5, the full variable domain reads NAGVMQNPRHLVRRRGQEARLRCSPMKGHSHVYWYRQLPEEGLKFMVYLQKENIIDESGMPKERFSAEFPKEGPSILRIQQVVRGDSAAYFCASSPGIQGGETQYFGPGTRLLVL.

This clonotype was picked up a small number of times. The chain employs TRBV13 and TRBJ2-1, with TRBD2 matching over 12 bases. This CDR3 has 18 amino acids. J gave up 2 bases and V 2 bases, and 7 bases lay outside the gene matches. Germline assignment: CDR1 PRHDT and CDR2 FYEKMQ (reference sequence). The CDR3 protein is CASSLRTSGDRAYNEQFF. The CDR3 bases are TGTGCCAGCAGCTTAAGGACTAGCGGGGACAGGGCCTACAATGAGCAGTTCTTC.

In its sample, this clonotype was seen a few times. The chain links TRBV3-1 to TRBJ2-7; 7 positions agree with TRBD2. CDR3 size: 15 residues. V was pared by 2 bases and J by 0 bases, with 4 bases of the junction left unmatched. Germline CDR1 reads LGHDT; CDR2 reads YNNKEL (reference sequence). This chain's CDR3 is CASSQLAESSYEQYF. The CDR3 bases are TGTGCCAGCAGCCAACTAGCGGAGAGCTCCTACGAGCAGTACTTC.

The rearrangement links TRBV12-3 or TRBV12-4 to TRBJ2-2; D uncertain. This CDR3 has 14 residues. Trimming cost V 2 bases and J 0 bases, with 4 bases left between them. CDR3 DNA: TGTGCCAGCAGTTTAAATCCGAACACCGGGGAGCTGTTTTTT. Protein sequence: CASSLNPNTGELFF.

CDR3 loop: CAIKMTSEFGELFF. For the CDR3, the DNA is TGTGCCATCAAAATGACTAGTGAATTCGGGGAGCTGTTTTTT. This chain joins TRBV10-3 and TRBJ2-2; weak D call: TRBD2 (6 bases). The CDR3 is made up of 14 amino acids. Germline V gene lookup returns CDR1 ENHRY and CDR2 SYGVKD. V was trimmed by 7 bases and J by 7 bases, leaving 16 bases between them.

CDR3 region: CSVMKLTGGIGELFF. In DNA, the CDR3 is TGCAGCGTTATGAAACTAACGGGAGGGATCGGGGAGCTGTTTTTT. The chain carries TRBV29-1 and TRBJ2-2, with 8 bases that match TRBD2. Germline CDR1 and CDR2: SQVTM and ANQGSEA. The length of the CDR3 is 15 residues. J lost 7 bases, V lost 5 bases, and 12 bases had no gene match.